This T cell receptor (beta chain) was sequenced in a study of blood T cell repertoires in COVID-19. Germline CDR1 and CDR2: MRHNA and SNTAGT. Trimming took off 4 bases at V and 4 bases at J, with 8 bases between the two ends. The CDR3 contains 12 residues. Repertoires were generated with immunoSEQ multiplex PCR, while TCRdb's copy carries only in-frame clones and drops some. This sample has fewer than 65,000 clones, with about nine tenths found just once. The sequence was obtained from a woman aged 80 or over with acute or convalescent COVID-19. The sample comprised peripheral blood. V gene TRBV6-4 combines with J gene TRBJ2-7; D gene unclear. Written as DNA, the CDR3 is TGTGCCAGCAGTGTAAAATTGTACGAGCAGTACTTC. Its translation: CASSVKLYEQYF.